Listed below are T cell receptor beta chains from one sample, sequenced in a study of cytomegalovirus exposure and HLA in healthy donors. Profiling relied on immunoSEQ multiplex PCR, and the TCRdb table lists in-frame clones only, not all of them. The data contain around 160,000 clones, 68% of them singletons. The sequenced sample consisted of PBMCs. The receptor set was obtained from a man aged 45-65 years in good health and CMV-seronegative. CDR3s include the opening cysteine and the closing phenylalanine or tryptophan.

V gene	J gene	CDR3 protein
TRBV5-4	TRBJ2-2	CASSRDRGPTGELFF
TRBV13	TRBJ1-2	CASTEGQTYGYTF
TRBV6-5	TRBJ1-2	CASSYWGGDGYTF
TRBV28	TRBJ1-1	CASSLGKGGAEAFF
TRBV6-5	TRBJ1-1	CASTQGQGTTEAFF
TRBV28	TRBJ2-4	CASRPPGQGANIQYF
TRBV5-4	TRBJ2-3	CASSPRGGGTDTQYF
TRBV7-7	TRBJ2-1	CASSPVQGTGLGSYNEQFF
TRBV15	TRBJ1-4	CATSKPGRGAGEKLFF
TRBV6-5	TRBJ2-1	CATWETGRGEQFF
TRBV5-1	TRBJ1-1	CASSLARGYAEAFF
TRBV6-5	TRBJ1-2	CATQQGHYGYTF
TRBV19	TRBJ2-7	CASSMTGGASYEQYF
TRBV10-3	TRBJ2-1	CAIPRSSYNEQFF
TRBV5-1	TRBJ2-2	CASSLAPYRQGDTGELFF
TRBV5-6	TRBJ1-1	CASSSDFNWDRLNTEAFF
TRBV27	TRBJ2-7	CASSRPSGGPSYEQYF
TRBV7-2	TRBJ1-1	CASSLGVMAEAFF
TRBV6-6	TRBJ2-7	CASSYSETDAYEQYF
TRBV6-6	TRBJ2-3	CASSAGTSGRGDTQYF
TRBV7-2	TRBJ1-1	CASSLGGLQSGYTEAFF
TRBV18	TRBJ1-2	CASSPGDGGYTF
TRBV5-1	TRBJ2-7	CASSLGGTGASYEQYF
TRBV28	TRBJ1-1	CASRGQGTTEAFF
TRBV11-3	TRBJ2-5	CASSGIREETQYF
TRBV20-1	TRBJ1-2	CSGAGGRGYTF
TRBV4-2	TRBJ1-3	CASSPGDYGNTIYF
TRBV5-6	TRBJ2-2	CASSLPRLAGPGELFF
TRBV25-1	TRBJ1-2	CASSAPGEGYGYTF
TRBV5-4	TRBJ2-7	CASSPGQSHYEQYF
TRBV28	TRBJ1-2	CASSLTGNYGYTF
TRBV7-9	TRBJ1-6	CASTKGGSVLISPLHF
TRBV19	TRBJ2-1	CASSMDRGSYNEQFF
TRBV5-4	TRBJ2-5	CASSSPGSGGVRLQETQYF
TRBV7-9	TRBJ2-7	CASSLIRNSYEQYF
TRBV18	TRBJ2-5	CASSPVYQGVQETQYF
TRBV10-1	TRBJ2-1	CASSESLAGVAEQFF
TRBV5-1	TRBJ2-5	CASSPVVVAGKETQYF
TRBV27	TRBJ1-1	CASTPSLGRAETEAFF
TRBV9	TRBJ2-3	CASSVGTSGSTDTQYF
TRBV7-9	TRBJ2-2	CASSLARTGELFF
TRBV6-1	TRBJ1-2	CASRGTGRGGYTF
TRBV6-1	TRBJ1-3	CASSEGGTGNTIYF
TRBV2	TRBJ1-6	CASSSYSPLHF
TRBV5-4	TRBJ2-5	CASSLAGGPGETQYF
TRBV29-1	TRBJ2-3	CSGSGGGRTDTQYF
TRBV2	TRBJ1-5	CASSELGQSNQPQHF